The text below deals with one TCR beta chain. Its antigen is unknown. This same CDR3 is encoded by further DNA sequences in the sample. The sample is drawn from a study of T cell responses to AZD1222 COVID-19 vaccine. Study-wide results and caveats: As reported, nearly half of all spike-specific TCRs target variant regions that are unmutated. The sample set comprised mostly white British donors with more females, and clonal diversity was possibly underestimated.

Germline CDR1 is MNHEY and CDR2 is SVGEGT. The CDR3 has 12 amino acids. Trimming shortened V by 2 bases and J by 3 bases, and 5 bases separated the two germline ends. Researchers grouped second doses given at about 4 or about 12 weeks into one pool. Sequenced by immunoSEQ multiplex PCR; TCRdb stores in-frame clones only, minus some. The sample has about 140,000 clones; around 90% are singletons. This clonotype was sampled from an adult who received the AZD1222 COVID-19 vaccine. The sample was peripheral blood, taken 28 days after the second AZD1222 dose. The chain combines TRBV6-2 or TRBV6-3 with TRBJ2-7; D uncertain. CDR3 sequence reads: CASSYTVYEQYF. The CDR3 DNA reads as TGTGCCAGCAGTTACACAGTCTACGAGCAGTACTTC.